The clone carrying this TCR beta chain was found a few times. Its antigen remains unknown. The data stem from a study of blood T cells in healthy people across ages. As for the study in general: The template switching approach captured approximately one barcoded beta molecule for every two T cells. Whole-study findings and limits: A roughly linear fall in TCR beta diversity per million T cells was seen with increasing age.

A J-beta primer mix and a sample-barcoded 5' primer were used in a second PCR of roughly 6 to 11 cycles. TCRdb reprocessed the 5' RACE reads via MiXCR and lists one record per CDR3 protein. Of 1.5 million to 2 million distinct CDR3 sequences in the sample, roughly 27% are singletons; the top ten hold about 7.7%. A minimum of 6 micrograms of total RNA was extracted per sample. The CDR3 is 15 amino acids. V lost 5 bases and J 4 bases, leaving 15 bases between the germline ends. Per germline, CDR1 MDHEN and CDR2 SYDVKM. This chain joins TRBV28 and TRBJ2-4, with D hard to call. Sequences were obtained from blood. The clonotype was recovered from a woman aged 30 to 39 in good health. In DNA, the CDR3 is TGTGCCAGCAGTCTCCCGGGCGCGACTAAAAACATTCAGTACTTC. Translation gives CASSLPGATKNIQYF.